This TCR beta chain was identified during a study of low-dose radiotherapy and immunotherapy resistance in tumors (dated by TCRdb to 2022 to 2024). Context from the whole study: Patients in Cohort 1 were given 0.5 Gy per fraction every 2 weeks, and the prescribed total PTV dose was 6.5 Gy. For Cohort 2, the dose was 1 Gy per fraction given every two weeks, adding up to 13 Gy in total across 26 weeks. Nivolumab and ipilimumab were both given intravenously, with nivolumab at a 240 mg flat dose every two weeks and ipilimumab at 1 mg/kg every six weeks. Every two weeks, patients got intravenous cyclophosphamide at 200 mg/m2, given one day ahead of each radiation and immunotherapy administration. Aspirin 300 mg was taken orally once daily by patients for four cycles, starting on cycle 1 day 1. Randomization of trial participants into treatment groups was not performed. Eight patients were included in the translational analysis: three from the first dose cohort and the first five from the second dose cohort.

This clonotype was seen at least ten times. It has no known antigen specificity. No base quality values were provided; no much bigger clone lies one nucleotide off. The time point label corresponds to: after trial treatment. The treatment or condition label on this specimen signifies: LDRT plus nivolumab, ipilimumab, low-dose cyclophosphamide and aspirin (RACIN trial). The donors took part in RACIN, a single-arm, phase I, dose-escalation trial that combined nivolumab, ipilimumab, aspirin, low-dose cyclophosphamide and low-dose radiotherapy. Patients were eligible if they had advanced solid tumors that were TIL-negative. TCRdb names Illumina HiSeq 2500 as the instrument used. First-strand cDNA was synthesized with Superscript III and a set of TRAV- and TRBV-specific primers, covering both TCRalpha and TCRbeta chains. TCRs were amplified with Phusion for approximately 18 PCR cycles, with a constant-region primer paired with the adapter attached to the V primers. The isolated mRNA was amplified using the MessageAmp II aRNA Amplification Kit, with in vitro transcription performed for approximately 16 hours at 37 degrees C. mRNA for TCR sequencing was isolated with the Dynabeads mRNA DIRECT Purification Kit. A second approximately 23-cycle Phusion PCR added indexed Illumina adapters, and products were purified with AMPure XP beads. Per the source publication's procedure: Custom Perl scripts pooled TCR sequences encoding the same protein, removed out-of-frame sequences and computed each clonotype's abundance. TCR sequences supported by only a single read were excluded from analysis. Repertoire metrics included Shannon entropy, Gini index, clonality, richness, and frequency of TCRs shared between repertoires. The public reads were reanalyzed by TCRdb: fastp trimming at Q25, MiXCR alignment, in-frame beta chains only. For every CDR3 protein sequence, its rows merge into one entry that carries the most common genes and DNA. TCRdb's processing, not the authors', yielded these V and J calls. This sample lists some 100,000 distinct CDR3 sequences; 20% to 25% were detected once. The top ten clonotypes cover 13% of the sample.

The junction shows trimming of 0 bases on V and 4 bases on J, plus 15 bases between the germline ends. Including cysteine and phenylalanine, the CDR3 has 15 amino acids. Here the CDR3 DNA is all that survives: 45 bases in frame from base 1. The germline V gene (reference sequence) gives CDR1 as GTSNPN and CDR2 as SVGIG. The receptor's source is a female donor with ovarian cancer. The sequence is built from TRBV30 and TRBJ1-2, with no confident D gene call. The specimen was PBMCs, collected after low-dose radiotherapy plus immunotherapy. The CDR3: CAWSVPYGAVYGYTF. The DNA sequence reads TGTGCCTGGAGTGTACCTTATGGAGCAGTCTATGGCTACACCTTC.